The 21 T cell receptor beta chains below come from one sample, sequenced in a study of T cell responses to AZD1222 COVID-19 vaccine. The assay was immunoSEQ multiplex PCR, and TCRdb's table has in-frame clones only and misses some. The data contain about 90,000 clones, more than 75% of them singletons. This specimen consisted of peripheral blood, obtained 28 days after the second AZD1222 dose. Receptors originate from an adult who received the AZD1222 COVID-19 vaccine.

This clone was seen just once. Mismatch with germline at one junction end may stem from a read error. The rearrangement links TRBV7-8 to TRBJ1-1; no definite D call. Germline CDR1 reads SGHVS; CDR2 reads FQNEAQ. This CDR3 is 13 amino acids long. The CDR3 reads CASSSPNGDNRKF. The CDR3 bases are TGTGCCAGCAGCTCCCCAAATGGCGATAACCGGAAATTT.

The chain carries TRBV10-3 and TRBJ2-1, with 9 bases aligning to TRBD2. CDR3 size: 16 residues. V lost 0 bases, J lost 3 bases, and 3 bases stayed unmatched. Germline-derived CDR1 and CDR2 are ENHRY and SYGVKD. This CDR3 reads CAISESAGGHYNEQFF. The CDR3 region has the DNA TGTGCCATCAGTGAGTCGGCGGGGGGGCACTACAATGAGCAGTTCTTC.

The chain is built from TRBV28 and TRBJ2-7, with D possibly being TRBD1 (5 bases). The CDR3 loop spans 15 amino acids. The V end lost 1 base, the J end lost 6 bases, and 16 bases lay between the germline ends. The germline V gene encodes CDR1 MDHEN and CDR2 SYDVKM. CDR3 bases: TGTGCCAGCAGTTTATCCTTTAGGGGATCAGGCGAGCAGTACTTC. It codes for CASSLSFRGSGEQYF.

This rearrangement joins TRBV6-5 to TRBJ2-1, with D unclear. Germline V gives CDR1 MNHEY, CDR2 SVGAGI. V dropped 0 bases and J dropped 4 bases, with 10 bases sitting between them. The CDR3 spans 15 residues. DNA of the CDR3: TGTGCCAGCAGTTACTCCCCGGACGGGTACAATGAGCAGTTCTTC. It yields the protein CASSYSPDGYNEQFF.

V is TRBV11-3 and J is TRBJ1-4; 10 bases line up with TRBD1. The germline gives CDR1 SGHNT, CDR2 YENEEA. The CDR3 totals 18 residues. V dropped 2 bases and J dropped 7; count of bases not matched to a gene: 13. The CDR3 DNA reads as TGTGCCAGCAGCTTAAAATCATCGGACAGGGGGTTAGGTGAAAAACTGTTTTTT. Translating it yields CASSLKSSDRGLGEKLFF.

The chain combines TRBV11-3 with TRBJ1-2; D remains ambiguous. Germline CDR1 and CDR2: SGHNT and YENEEA. There are 15 residues in the CDR3. Trimming removed 1 base from V and 8 bases from J, with 17 bases in between. The CDR3 loop is CASSLAETLERGYTF. In DNA form, the CDR3 reads TGTGCCAGCAGCTTAGCGGAGACACTGGAGAGGGGCTACACCTTC. The full variable domain, rest sourced from reference TRBV11-3 and TRBJ1-2, is EAGVVQSPRYKIIEKKQPVAFWCNPISGHNTLYWYLQNLGQGPELLIRYENEEAVDDSQLPKDRFSAERLKGVDSTLKIQPAELGDSAVYLCASSLAETLERGYTFGSGTRLTVV.

The chain links TRBV30 to TRBJ1-1; unclear D gene. The germline CDR1 and CDR2 sequences are GTSNPN and SVGIG (reference sequence). This CDR3 spans 14 amino acids. Trimming took 0 bases from V and 1 from J, leaving 9 bases between them. The CDR3 reads CAWSVPPGNTEAFF. The CDR3 coding sequence is TGTGCCTGGAGTGTACCACCAGGGAACACTGAAGCTTTCTTT.

V usage is TRBV14 and J usage is TRBJ2-2; 10 bases are shared with TRBD2. The ends lost 4 bases at V and 3 bases at J; junction bases unmatched: 5. Germline lookup yields CDR1 SGHDN and CDR2 FVKESK. This CDR3 comprises 16 residues. CDR3 region: CASSRELAGYTGELFF. DNA for the CDR3: TGTGCCAGCAGCCGAGAACTAGCGGGATACACCGGGGAGCTGTTTTTT.

In regard to this clone: The junction and the germline gene differ at one end; a read error may be behind it. The chain employs TRBV7-7 and TRBJ2-5; 14 bases fit TRBD2. The CDR3 sequence is 18 residues long. Germline loops: CDR1 SSHAT, CDR2 FNYEAQ (reference sequence). The CDR3 region is CASSLLRTSGGFQETQYF. The CDR3 coding sequence is TGTGCTAGCAGCCTATTGCGGACTAGCGGGGGGTTCCAAGAGACCCAGTACTTC.

This clone was seen more than once but under ten times. The chain uses TRBV3-1 (or the pseudogene TRBV3-2) and TRBJ2-7; tentative D call: TRBD2 (5 bases). Germline loops: CDR1 LGHDT, CDR2 YNNKEL (reference sequence). The V end lost 0 bases, the J end lost 1 base, and 13 bases lay between the germline ends. The CDR3 spans 16 residues. The CDR3 protein is CASSQDPGVGSYEQYF. CDR3 bases: TGTGCCAGCAGCCAAGATCCCGGGGTGGGATCCTACGAGCAGTACTTC.

This clone occurred once. The chain combines TRBV30 with TRBJ1-2; 10 bases are a match to TRBD1. Trimming at V came to 3 bases and at J to 3 bases, leaving 4 bases not matched to a gene. Germline V gives CDR1 GTSNPN, CDR2 SVGIG (reference sequence). The CDR3 has 14 amino acids. DNA of the CDR3: TGTGCCTGGAGCCCGGACAGGGGGGACTATGGCTACACCTTC. Translating gives CAWSPDRGDYGYTF. Using reference TRBV30 and TRBJ1-2 for the parts outside the CDR3, the full variable domain is SQTIHQWPATLVQPVGSPLSLECTVEGTSNPNLYWYRQAAGRGLQLLFYSVGIGQISSEVPQNLSASRPQDRQFILSSKKLLLSDSGFYLCAWSPDRGDYGYTFGSGTRLTVV.

This clone was recorded once. The V gene is TRBV30, the J gene TRBJ2-1; D uncertain. Trimming cost V 0 bases and J 0 bases, with 12 bases left between them. This CDR3 spans 16 amino acids. From germline, CDR1 is GTSNPN and CDR2 SVGIG (reference sequence). DNA for the CDR3: TGTGCCTGGAGTGTTCTCCGACGGAGCTCCTACAATGAGCAGTTCTTC. Amino acids: CAWSVLRRSSYNEQFF.

The CDR3 protein is CASSDSSGGDTDTQYF. The CDR3 nucleotides read TGTGCCAGCAGTGACTCGAGCGGGGGGGATACAGATACGCAGTATTTT. The genes are TRBV6-4 and TRBJ2-3; 10 nucleotides line up with TRBD2. Germline CDR1 is MRHNA and CDR2 is SNTAGT. This CDR3 is built from 16 residues. J was trimmed by 3 bases and V by 0 bases; bases with no gene match: 3.

A few counts support this clone. The rearrangement links TRBV7-9 to TRBJ2-1; 9 bases agree with TRBD1. Germline CDR1 reads SEHNR; CDR2 reads FQNEAQ (reference sequence). V shed 5 bases, J shed 0 bases, and the junction held 11 bases outside the gene matches. This CDR3 is built from 18 residues. CDR3 loop: CASSLTPGTGSSYNEQFF. CDR3 coding DNA: TGTGCCAGCAGCCTCACACCCGGGACAGGGAGCTCCTACAATGAGCAGTTCTTC.

This chain's CDR3 is CASSQYEQYF. CDR3 nucleotides: TGTGCCAGCAGTCAGTACGAGCAGTACTTC. V usage is TRBV28 and J usage is TRBJ2-7; D remains ambiguous. Germline V gene sequence: CDR1 MDHEN, CDR2 SYDVKM. V lost 5 bases, J lost 4 bases, and 3 bases lay in between. This CDR3 comprises 10 residues.

This clone counts as medium-sized. The chain combines TRBV5-1 with TRBJ2-3, with 8 bases lining up with TRBD2. V gave up 1 base and J gave up 5 bases; unmatched junction bases: 9. CDR3 length: 16 residues. Per germline, CDR1 SGHRS and CDR2 YFSETQ. The CDR3 is CASSLSAGGVVDTQYF. DNA for the CDR3: TGCGCCAGCAGCTTGTCTGCGGGAGGTGTTGTAGATACGCAGTATTTT.

The chain carries TRBV4-1 and TRBJ1-5; D might be TRBD1 (5 bases). V was clipped by 1 base and J by 1 base, with 23 bases between them. The CDR3 loop spans 20 amino acids. Germline CDR1 is MGHRA and CDR2 is YSYEKL. CDR3: CASSQVFAGKGLGSNQPQHF. As DNA, the CDR3 is TGCGCCAGCAGCCAAGTTTTTGCAGGGAAAGGGTTAGGGAGCAATCAGCCCCAGCATTTT.

This rearrangement joins TRBV7-6 to TRBJ2-7; TRBD1 agrees at 8 bases. Per germline, CDR1 SGHVS and CDR2 FNYEAQ. The CDR3 covers 17 residues. Unmatched junction bases numbered 15, after V lost 1 base and J lost 7 bases. In DNA form, the CDR3 reads TGTGCCAGCAGCTTAGGGGGATCGACAGGGGACGCGGGAGAGCAGTACTTC. Translating it yields CASSLGGSTGDAGEQYF.

The rearrangement uses TRBV2 and TRBJ1-5, with 10 bases matching TRBD1. Germline assignment: CDR1 SNHLY and CDR2 FYNNEI. The CDR3 has 17 amino acids. With 3 bases clipped from V and 2 bases from J, the junction kept 7 bases outside the gene matches. The CDR3 DNA reads TGTGCCAGCAGTGATACCCCCGGGACAGGGGGCAATCAGCCCCAGCATTTT. Its protein is CASSDTPGTGGNQPQHF.

The chain carries TRBV7-9 and TRBJ1-1; 8 bases match TRBD1. This CDR3 spans 14 amino acids. Per the germline V gene, CDR1 is SEHNR and CDR2 is FQNEAQ (reference sequence). Trimming took 5 bases from V and 6 from J; bases not matched to a gene: 8. Written as DNA, the CDR3 is TGTGCCAGCAGCAACCTTGGACAGGGTGCTGAAGCTTTCTTT. It translates to CASSNLGQGAEAFF.

The chain has TRBV29-1 and TRBJ1-1, with TRBD1 identical over 9 bases. After removal of 6 bases from V and 10 bases from J, the junction contained 6 bases not matched to a gene. This CDR3 comprises 11 residues. CDR1 is SQVTM and CDR2 is ANQGSEA in the germline V gene. The CDR3 sequence is CSVKGQGGAFF. In DNA form, the CDR3 reads TGCAGCGTGAAGGGACAGGGTGGAGCTTTCTTT.